These T cell receptor beta chains were read from a single sample in a study of CD8 T cells in ankylosing spondylitis. TCRdb reprocessed the 5' RACE reads with MiXCR, giving one entry per CDR3 protein. The sample records about 240,000 distinct CDR3 sequences, about 10% being singletons. Sequenced material: blood, either unsorted or a sorted T cell fraction (not recorded which). The receptors here all came from a male donor with ankylosing spondylitis or in good health (not recorded which). CDR3s include the opening cysteine and the closing phenylalanine or tryptophan. Each record gives: D gene, V gene, clone size, J gene, CDR3 protein, CDR3 DNA. A D gene is named only where the DNA matches it firmly. Size is stated for part of the rows, as once, few or many counts, or as a class when the clone is expanded.

D gene: -; V gene: TRBV20-1; clone size: -; J gene: TRBJ2-1; CDR3 protein: CSARDPGFGNEQFF; CDR3 DNA: TGCAGTGCTAGAGATCCGGGTTTCGGGAATGAGCAGTTCTTC
D gene: -; V gene: TRBV20-1; clone size: few; J gene: TRBJ2-7; CDR3 protein: CCASEGVRGKIPYEQYF; CDR3 DNA: TGCTGTGCTAGTGAAGGGGTCAGGGGTAAAATCCCCTACGAGCAGTACTTC
D gene: -; V gene: TRBV19; clone size: few; J gene: TRBJ1-2; CDR3 protein: CAASRGYTF; CDR3 DNA: TGTGCCGCGTCCCGGGGCTACACCTTC
D gene: TRBD1; V gene: TRBV29-1; clone size: few; J gene: TRBJ1-2; CDR3 protein: CSDFSGTGYGYTF; CDR3 DNA: TGCAGCGATTTTTCCGGGACAGGGTATGGCTACACCTTC
D gene: TRBD1; V gene: TRBV20-1; clone size: many; J gene: TRBJ2-5; CDR3 protein: CSALPRDREETQYF; CDR3 DNA: TGCAGTGCGTTACCCCGGGACAGGGAAGAGACCCAGTACTTC
D gene: TRBD1; V gene: TRBV20-1; clone size: many; J gene: TRBJ2-5; CDR3 protein: CSARGGQVVSLVTQYF; CDR3 DNA: TGCAGTGCTAGGGGTGGACAGGTCGTTTCCTTGGTGACCCAGTACTTC
D gene: -; V gene: TRBV6-2/TRBV6-3; clone size: few; J gene: TRBJ2-2; CDR3 protein: CASSYIRGNTGELFF; CDR3 DNA: TGTGCCAGCAGTTACATCAGGGGGAACACCGGGGAGCTGTTTTTT
D gene: -; V gene: TRBV6-1; clone size: many; J gene: TRBJ2-1; CDR3 protein: CASRTSRAWEWNEQFF; CDR3 DNA: TGTGCCAGCAGGACCTCGCGGGCCTGGGAGTGGAATGAGCAGTTCTTC
D gene: -; V gene: TRBV7-2; clone size: -; J gene: TRBJ2-5; CDR3 protein: CASSLAAVQETQYF; CDR3 DNA: TGTGCCAGCAGCTTAGCAGCCGTACAAGAGACCCAGTACTTC
D gene: TRBD2; V gene: TRBV6-1; clone size: many; J gene: TRBJ2-1; CDR3 protein: CASRVAGGSYNEQFF; CDR3 DNA: TGTGCCAGCAGAGTAGCGGGAGGCTCCTACAATGAGCAGTTCTTC
D gene: -; V gene: TRBV29-1; clone size: many; J gene: TRBJ2-7; CDR3 protein: CSVEVPNSGEQYF; CDR3 DNA: TGCAGCGTTGAAGTTCCCAACTCGGGCGAGCAGTACTTC
D gene: -; V gene: TRBV10-3; clone size: -; J gene: TRBJ1-3; CDR3 protein: CAISERGAGNTIYF; CDR3 DNA: TGTGCCATCAGTGAGCGAGGAGCTGGAAACACCATATATTTT
D gene: -; V gene: TRBV2; clone size: -; J gene: TRBJ1-5; CDR3 protein: CASSSSRGVQGQPQHF; CDR3 DNA: TGTGCCAGCAGTTCGTCCCGGGGAGTCCAGGGTCAGCCCCAGCATTTT
D gene: -; V gene: TRBV3-1; clone size: -; J gene: TRBJ1-1; CDR3 protein: CASSQGGAGQNTEAFF; CDR3 DNA: TGTGCCAGCAGCCAAGGTGGGGCGGGACAGAACACTGAAGCTTTCTTT
D gene: -; V gene: TRBV20-1; clone size: many; J gene: TRBJ2-1; CDR3 protein: CSASGTYNEQFF; CDR3 DNA: TGCAGTGCTAGCGGGACCTACAATGAGCAGTTCTTC
D gene: -; V gene: TRBV7-8; clone size: many; J gene: TRBJ2-2; CDR3 protein: CASSPPQWAWVGTGELFF; CDR3 DNA: TGTGCCAGCAGCCCCCCCCAATGGGCATGGGTCGGGACCGGGGAGCTGTTTTTT
D gene: -; V gene: TRBV5-1; clone size: many; J gene: TRBJ2-3; CDR3 protein: CASSLVPVDNTDTQYF; CDR3 DNA: TGCGCCAGCAGCTTGGTTCCCGTTGATAACACAGATACGCAGTATTTT
D gene: -; V gene: TRBV12-3/TRBV12-4; clone size: many; J gene: TRBJ2-3; CDR3 protein: CASGGSGTDTQYF; CDR3 DNA: TGTGCCAGCGGCGGCTCTGGCACAGATACGCAGTATTTT
D gene: -; V gene: TRBV5-1; clone size: many; J gene: TRBJ1-2; CDR3 protein: CASSILDRNYGYTF; CDR3 DNA: TGCGCCAGCAGCATCCTGGACAGAAACTATGGCTACACCTTC
D gene: -; V gene: TRBV7-7; clone size: many; J gene: TRBJ2-3; CDR3 protein: CASSPAATADTQYF; CDR3 DNA: TGTGCCAGCAGCCCAGCCGCGACGGCAGATACGCAGTATTTT
D gene: -; V gene: TRBV7-6; clone size: many; J gene: TRBJ2-3; CDR3 protein: CASSLAPDTQYF; CDR3 DNA: TGTGCCAGCAGCTTAGCACCCGATACGCAGTATTTT
D gene: TRBD1; V gene: TRBV6-1; clone size: few; J gene: TRBJ2-7; CDR3 protein: CASSERMTGAYEQYF; CDR3 DNA: TGTGCCAGCAGTGAACGCATGACAGGGGCCTACGAGCAGTACTTC
D gene: TRBD1; V gene: TRBV20-1; clone size: many; J gene: TRBJ2-7; CDR3 protein: CSARDLGTANEQYF; CDR3 DNA: TGCAGTGCTAGAGATTTGGGGACAGCCAACGAGCAGTACTTC
D gene: -; V gene: TRBV7-2; clone size: -; J gene: TRBJ2-3; CDR3 protein: CASSLQAGTTQGDTQYF; CDR3 DNA: TGTGCCAGCAGCTTACAAGCGGGAACGACGCAGGGGGATACGCAGTATTTT
D gene: -; V gene: TRBV7-8; clone size: -; J gene: TRBJ1-1; CDR3 protein: CASSLQLNTEAFF; CDR3 DNA: TGTGCCAGCAGCTTACAACTGAACACTGAAGCTTTCTTT
D gene: TRBD2; V gene: TRBV27; clone size: many; J gene: TRBJ2-2; CDR3 protein: CASGTSAGAGELFF; CDR3 DNA: TGTGCCAGCGGAACCTCAGCGGGGGCCGGGGAGCTGTTTTTT
D gene: TRBD1; V gene: TRBV2; clone size: few; J gene: TRBJ1-2; CDR3 protein: CASRGTVNSYGYTF; CDR3 DNA: TGTGCCAGCAGGGGGACAGTTAACAGCTATGGCTACACCTTC
D gene: TRBD2; V gene: TRBV11-1; clone size: few; J gene: TRBJ2-1; CDR3 protein: CASSFASGQYNEQFF; CDR3 DNA: TGTGCCAGCAGCTTTGCTAGCGGCCAGTACAATGAGCAGTTCTTC
D gene: -; V gene: TRBV20-1; clone size: many; J gene: TRBJ2-5; CDR3 protein: CSASLGRETQYF; CDR3 DNA: TGCAGTGCTAGTTTGGGGAGGGAGACCCAGTACTTC
D gene: -; V gene: TRBV29-1; clone size: many; J gene: TRBJ2-5; CDR3 protein: CSVQGTSQETQYF; CDR3 DNA: TGCAGCGTCCAGGGGACATCCCAAGAGACCCAGTACTTC
D gene: -; V gene: TRBV11-2; clone size: -; J gene: TRBJ1-6; CDR3 protein: CASSRGRKVSLHF; CDR3 DNA: TGTGCCAGCAGCCGTGGACGGAAGGTTTCCCTCCACTTT
D gene: TRBD2; V gene: TRBV3-1; clone size: many; J gene: TRBJ2-2; CDR3 protein: CASSQAGAGELFF; CDR3 DNA: TGTGCCAGCAGCCAGGCGGGAGCCGGGGAGCTGTTTTTT